This is a list of T cell receptor beta chains from one sample in a study of CD8+ T cells in alopecia areata. Here immunoSEQ multiplex PCR was the method, and the copy in TCRdb shows in-frame clones only, minus some. The table has about 180,000 clones, about 53% seen once. The source was CD8+ T cells sorted from blood, collected at week 24, from a patient treated with tofacitinib. These receptors originate from a human donor with alopecia areata. Both conserved end residues are part of each CDR3. A D gene is named only where the DNA matches it firmly. Clone size appears in some rows only: once, few, many, or a class for an expanded clone.

V gene	CDR3 length	clone size	D gene	J gene	CDR3 DNA	CDR3 protein
TRBV29-1	14	few	TRBD2	TRBJ2-5	TGCAGCGTTGTCAAAGCGGGGGGGGAAGAGACCCAGTACTTC	CSVVKAGGEETQYF
TRBV4-1	13	few	-	TRBJ2-2	TGCGCCAGCAGCCACCCCAGGGCCGGGGAGCTGTTTTTT	CASSHPRAGELFF
TRBV4-3	16	few	TRBD1	TRBJ2-7	TGCGCCAGCAGCCAGGGGTCCGGGACAGAAGACTACGAGCAGTACTTC	CASSQGSGTEDYEQYF
TRBV5-6	12	-	-	TRBJ2-5	TGTGCCAGCAGCTCCCGATCCGAGACCCAGTACTTC	CASSSRSETQYF
TRBV30	13	-	-	TRBJ2-1	TGTGCCTGGTGTAAGGGAACGGCGGATGAGCAGTTCTTC	CAWCKGTADEQFF
TRBV7-2	17	-	TRBD1	TRBJ1-2	TGTGCCAGCAGCGCTGGACAGGGGATCTCCCCTAACTATGGCTACACCTTC	CASSAGQGISPNYGYTF
TRBV7-6	14	-	-	TRBJ2-7	TGTGCCAGCAGCTTAGGGGTGGGAGACTACGAGCAGTACTTC	CASSLGVGDYEQYF
TRBV4-3	15	-	-	TRBJ2-3	TGCGCCAGCAGCCAAGATAGGCAGGGACTCGATACGCAGTATTTT	CASSQDRQGLDTQYF
TRBV5-6	11	-	-	TRBJ2-1	TGTGCCAGCAGTGAGGGAAGGGAGCAGTTCTTC	CASSEGREQFF
TRBV29-1	13	few	TRBD1	TRBJ2-7	TGCAGCGTTGAGGGACAGGGGGGCTACGAGCAGTACTTC	CSVEGQGGYEQYF
TRBV9	14	once	-	TRBJ2-3	TGTGCCAGCAGCACAAGTAAAAGCACAGATACGCAGTATTTT	CASSTSKSTDTQYF
TRBV5-1	15	-	-	TRBJ1-2	TGCGCCAGCAGGGATGAGGAGCGGCGGGACTATGGCTACACCTTC	CASRDEERRDYGYTF
TRBV2	13	-	-	TRBJ1-3	TGTGCCAGCTGGCCAGACTCTGGAAACACCATATATTTT	CASWPDSGNTIYF
TRBV19	15	few	-	TRBJ2-5	TGTGCCAGTAGTCCCAGCACAGGGAATTACGAGACCCAGTACTTC	CASSPSTGNYETQYF
TRBV13	12	-	-	TRBJ2-1	TGTGCCAGCAGCTTAGAAAAAAATGAGCAGTTCTTC	CASSLEKNEQFF
TRBV29-1	11	-	-	TRBJ1-4	TGCAGCGTTTTGGAGGGCCCAAGGCTGTTTTTT	CSVLEGPRLFF
TRBV15	17	-	-	TRBJ1-2	TGTGCCACCAGCGGTAGGGACAACAACACCCTTATCTGGGGCTACACCTTC	CATSGRDNNTLIWGYTF
TRBV11-2	13	-	TRBD1	TRBJ1-2	TGTGCCAGCAGCCCGACAGGGGCCTATGGCTACACCTTC	CASSPTGAYGYTF
TRBV7-6	13	-	-	TRBJ2-5	TGTGCCAGCAGCTTAGGTCCCGGGGAGACCCAGTACTTC	CASSLGPGETQYF
TRBV13	15	-	TRBD2	TRBJ2-3	TGTGCCAGCAGCGCGGGACTAGCGGGGGGTCATACGCAGTATTTT	CASSAGLAGGHTQYF
TRBV7-6	13	few	TRBD1	TRBJ1-1	TGTGCCAGCAGCCGGACAGGGAACACTGAAGCTTTCTTT	CASSRTGNTEAFF
TRBV30	12	once	-	TRBJ2-7	TGTGCCTGGAGTGTAAGCGGTCGGGAGCAGTACTTC	CAWSVSGREQYF
TRBV9	14	few	-	TRBJ1-1	TGTGCCAGCAGCGTAGCCATCTCGAACACTGAAGCTTTCTTT	CASSVAISNTEAFF
TRBV20-1	9	-	-	TRBJ1-2	TGCAGTGCTGGCAGCGGCTACACCTTC	CSAGSGYTF
TRBV20-1	10	-	-	TRBJ2-7	TGCAGTATCGGAGGGGTCGAGCAGTACTTC	CSIGGVEQYF
TRBV4-3	14	-	-	TRBJ2-1	TGCGCCAGCAGCCAAGACTCCGGGGGCAATGAGCAGTTCTTC	CASSQDSGGNEQFF
TRBV7-6	14	-	TRBD2	TRBJ2-5	TGTGCCAGCAGCCGGCGGGGGGCCCAAGAGACCCAGTACTTC	CASSRRGAQETQYF
TRBV5-1	14	-	-	TRBJ2-3	TGCGCCAGCAGCGAGGACAGAGCCACAGATACGCAGTATTTT	CASSEDRATDTQYF
TRBV4-1	17	-	TRBD1	TRBJ1-2	TGCGCCAGCAGCCACAGAATGCCGGGACAGGGGGCGAATGGCTACACCTTC	CASSHRMPGQGANGYTF
TRBV9	13	-	TRBD1	TRBJ1-2	TGTGCCAGCAACCCGGAGGGGGCGGATTGGTTCACCTTC	CASNPEGADWFTF
TRBV4-3	13	-	-	TRBJ2-7	TGCGCCAGCAGCCAAGAGACTAGCTACGAGCAGTACTTC	CASSQETSYEQYF
TRBV4-2	14	-	-	TRBJ1-1	TGTGCCAGCAGCCCCCCCGGGGGCTATAGTGAAGCTTTCTTT	CASSPPGGYSEAFF